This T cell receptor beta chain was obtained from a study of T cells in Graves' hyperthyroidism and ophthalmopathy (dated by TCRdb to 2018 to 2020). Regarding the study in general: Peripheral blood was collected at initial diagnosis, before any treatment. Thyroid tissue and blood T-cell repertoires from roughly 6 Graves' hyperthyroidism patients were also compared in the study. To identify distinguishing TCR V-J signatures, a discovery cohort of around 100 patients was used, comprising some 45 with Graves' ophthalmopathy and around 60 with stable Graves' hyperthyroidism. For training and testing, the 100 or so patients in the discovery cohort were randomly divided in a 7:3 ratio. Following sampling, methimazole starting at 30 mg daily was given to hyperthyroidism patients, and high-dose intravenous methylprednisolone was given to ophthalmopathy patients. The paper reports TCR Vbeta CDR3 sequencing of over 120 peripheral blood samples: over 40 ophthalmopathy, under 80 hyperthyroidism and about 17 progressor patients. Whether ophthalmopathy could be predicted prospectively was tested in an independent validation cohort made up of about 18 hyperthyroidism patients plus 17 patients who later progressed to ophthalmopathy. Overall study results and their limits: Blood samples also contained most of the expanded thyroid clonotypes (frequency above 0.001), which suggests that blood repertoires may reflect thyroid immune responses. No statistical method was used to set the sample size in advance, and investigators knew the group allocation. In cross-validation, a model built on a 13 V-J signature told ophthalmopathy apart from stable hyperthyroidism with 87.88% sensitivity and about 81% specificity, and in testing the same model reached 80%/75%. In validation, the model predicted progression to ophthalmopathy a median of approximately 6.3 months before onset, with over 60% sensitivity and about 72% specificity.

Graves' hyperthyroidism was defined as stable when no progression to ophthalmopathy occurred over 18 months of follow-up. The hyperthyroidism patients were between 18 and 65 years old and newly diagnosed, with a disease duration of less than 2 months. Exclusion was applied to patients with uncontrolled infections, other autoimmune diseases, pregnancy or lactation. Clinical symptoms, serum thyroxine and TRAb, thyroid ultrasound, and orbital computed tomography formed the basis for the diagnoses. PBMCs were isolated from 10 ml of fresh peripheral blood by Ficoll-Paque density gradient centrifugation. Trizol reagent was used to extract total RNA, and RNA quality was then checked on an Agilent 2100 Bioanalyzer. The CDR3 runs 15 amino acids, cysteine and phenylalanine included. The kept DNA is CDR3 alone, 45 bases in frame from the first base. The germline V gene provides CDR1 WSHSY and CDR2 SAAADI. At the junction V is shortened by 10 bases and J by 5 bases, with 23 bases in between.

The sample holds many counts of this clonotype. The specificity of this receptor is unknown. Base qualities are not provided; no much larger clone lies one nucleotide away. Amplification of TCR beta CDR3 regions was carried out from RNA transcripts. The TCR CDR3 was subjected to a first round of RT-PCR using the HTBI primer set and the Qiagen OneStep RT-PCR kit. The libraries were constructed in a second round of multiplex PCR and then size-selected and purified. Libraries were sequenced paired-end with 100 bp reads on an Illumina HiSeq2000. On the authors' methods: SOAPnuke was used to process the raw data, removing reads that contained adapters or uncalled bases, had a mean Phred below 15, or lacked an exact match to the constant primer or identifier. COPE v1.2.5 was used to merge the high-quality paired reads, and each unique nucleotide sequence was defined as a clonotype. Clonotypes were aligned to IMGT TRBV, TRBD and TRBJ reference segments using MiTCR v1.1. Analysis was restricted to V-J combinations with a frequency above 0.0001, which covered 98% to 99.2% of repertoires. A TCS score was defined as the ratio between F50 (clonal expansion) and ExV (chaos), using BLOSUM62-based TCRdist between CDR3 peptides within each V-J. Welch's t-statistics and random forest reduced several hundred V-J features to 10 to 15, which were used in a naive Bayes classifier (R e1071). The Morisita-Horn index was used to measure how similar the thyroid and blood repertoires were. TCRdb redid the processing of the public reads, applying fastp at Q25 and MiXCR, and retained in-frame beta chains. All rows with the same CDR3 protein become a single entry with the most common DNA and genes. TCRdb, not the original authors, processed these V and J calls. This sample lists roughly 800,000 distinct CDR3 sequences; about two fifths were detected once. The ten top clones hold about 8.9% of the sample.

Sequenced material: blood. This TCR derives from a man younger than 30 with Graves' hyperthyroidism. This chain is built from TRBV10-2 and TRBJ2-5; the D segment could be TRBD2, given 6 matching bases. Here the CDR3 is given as CATRGGLPFVETQYF. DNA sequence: TGCGCCACGAGGGGAGGACTTCCCTTTGTGGAGACCCAGTACTTC.